Sequencing of this T cell receptor beta chain was carried out in a study of T cells in Graves' hyperthyroidism and ophthalmopathy. Study conclusions and caveats: Most thyroid clonotypes with frequency above 0.001 were detected in blood. Ophthalmopathy could be told apart from stable hyperthyroidism with a 13 V-J model.

Template material for amplifying TCR beta CDR3 regions consisted of RNA transcripts. HTBI primers drove first-round RT-PCR of the TCR CDR3. TCRdb re-called the multiplex PCR reads with MiXCR, one entry per CDR3 protein. The table records around 340,000 distinct CDR3 sequences, around 13% of them present only once. V shed 1 base and J 8 bases; nucleotides not matched to a gene: 5. The CDR3 consists of 14 residues. Germline-derived CDR1 and CDR2 are DFQATT and SNEGSKA (reference sequence). This clonotype appeared many times. The antigen remains unidentified. Material: blood. The chain couples TRBV20-1 to TRBJ2-1; TRBD2 matches at 10 bases. The clonotype originates from a woman in her thirties with Graves' hyperthyroidism. CDR3 sequence: CSARGLAGADEQFF. The CDR3 nucleotides read TGCAGTGCTAGAGGCCTAGCGGGAGCGGATGAGCAGTTCTTC.